This record looks at one TCR beta chain sequence and its context. Which antigen it targets is not known. Base qualities are missing; no much larger clone stands one base away. This sample was taken from a study of T cells in tumors and immune-related adverse events (dated by TCRdb to the early 2020s). The CDR3 measures 11 amino acids from cysteine to phenylalanine. Left in the record is the CDR3 DNA by itself, 33 bases read in frame from the first base. CDR1 and CDR2 (MDHEN, SYDVKM) derive from the germline V gene. At the junction V is shortened by 6 bases and J by 8 bases, with 8 bases in between. The TCR beta locus was amplified and sequenced using the immunoSEQ assay, from which bulk TCR Vbeta CDR3 data were obtained. Turning to the authors' computational methods: CDR3s were excluded if they were non-productive, were shorter than 7 amino acids, or did not start with C or end with F/W. Analysis was restricted to specimens with at least 1000 reads, and clonotypes were defined at the amino acid level. Clonality was computed as 1 minus Pielou's evenness. Library sizes were equalized by abundance-weighted random subsampling with replacement, repeated 100 times to report 95% confidence intervals. Repertoire overlap was quantified with the Morisita overlap index, and the top 40 clones per specimen were checked for overlap with the irAE. TCRdb carries this immuneACCESS record with in-frame sequences only. Its versions omit some clonotypes, under half of them owing to an unresolved V gene in the studies checked, with the rest unexplained. That table furnishes V, J and clone size, whereas the DNA furnished D and trimming. Recorded for this sample are around 22,000 clones; 80% to 95% of them occurred a single time. The ten largest clonotypes hold around 1.3% of the sample.

The intended sense of this specimen's treatment or condition label: nivolumab (PD-1 blockade) given before sampling. The DNeasy Blood and Tissue Kit was used to extract DNA from formalin-fixed paraffin-embedded specimens. The material sequenced was lymph node tissue, taken from a patient treated with anti-PD-1 therapy. This sequence was found in a female donor with metastatic renal cell carcinoma. The sequence joins TRBV28 to TRBJ2-1; TRBD2 is a possible D gene, resting on 5 matching bases. Here is the DNA: TGTGCCAGCAGAGAGGGTTATGAGCAGTTCTTC. Its protein product is CASREGYEQFF.